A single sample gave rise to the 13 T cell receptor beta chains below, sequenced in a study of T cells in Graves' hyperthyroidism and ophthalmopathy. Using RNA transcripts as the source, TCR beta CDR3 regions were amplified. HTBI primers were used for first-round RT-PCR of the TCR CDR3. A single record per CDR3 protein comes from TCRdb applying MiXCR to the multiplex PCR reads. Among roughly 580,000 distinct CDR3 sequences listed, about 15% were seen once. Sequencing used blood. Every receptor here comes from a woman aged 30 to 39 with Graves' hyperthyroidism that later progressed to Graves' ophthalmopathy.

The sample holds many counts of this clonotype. The DNA of the CDR3 is TGTGCCAGCAGCCAGCGTAAAGACTCTGGGGCCAACGTCCTGACTTTC. Its protein is CASSQRKDSGANVLTF. The chain employs TRBV3-1 and TRBJ2-6; D uncertain. Trimming took 3 bases from V and 0 from J, leaving 9 bases between them. The germline V gene has CDR1 LGHDT and CDR2 YNNKEL (reference sequence). CDR3 size: 16 residues.

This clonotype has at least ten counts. The CDR3 DNA is TGTGCCACTGAACAGGAATTCTATGGCTACACCTTC. Translated, it gives CATEQEFYGYTF. V and J are TRBV10-3 and TRBJ1-2; a possible D gene is TRBD1 (5 bases). V was clipped by 10 bases and J by 4 bases, with 13 bases between them. The germline gives CDR1 ENHRY, CDR2 SYGVKD. The CDR3 is made up of 12 amino acids.

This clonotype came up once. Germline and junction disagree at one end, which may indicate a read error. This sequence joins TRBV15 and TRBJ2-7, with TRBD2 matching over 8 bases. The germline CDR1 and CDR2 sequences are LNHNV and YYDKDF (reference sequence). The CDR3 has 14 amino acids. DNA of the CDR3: TGTGCCAGCAGCCCCGCAGCGGGAGTCTACGAGCAGTACTTC. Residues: CASSPAAGVYEQYF.

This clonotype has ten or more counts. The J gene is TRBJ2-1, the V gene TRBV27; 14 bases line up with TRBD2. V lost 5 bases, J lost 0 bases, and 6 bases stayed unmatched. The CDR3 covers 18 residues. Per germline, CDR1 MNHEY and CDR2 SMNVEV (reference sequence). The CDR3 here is CASSLGLAGGFSYNEQFF. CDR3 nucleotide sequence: TGTGCCAGCAGTCTCGGACTAGCGGGAGGATTCTCCTACAATGAGCAGTTCTTC.

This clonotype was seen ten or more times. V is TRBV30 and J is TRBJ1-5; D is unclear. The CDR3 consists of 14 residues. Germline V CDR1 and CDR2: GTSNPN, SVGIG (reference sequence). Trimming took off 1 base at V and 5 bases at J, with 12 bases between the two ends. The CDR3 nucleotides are TGTGCCTGGAGTGGAACCCATCGAGATCAGCCCCAGCATTTT. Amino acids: CAWSGTHRDQPQHF.

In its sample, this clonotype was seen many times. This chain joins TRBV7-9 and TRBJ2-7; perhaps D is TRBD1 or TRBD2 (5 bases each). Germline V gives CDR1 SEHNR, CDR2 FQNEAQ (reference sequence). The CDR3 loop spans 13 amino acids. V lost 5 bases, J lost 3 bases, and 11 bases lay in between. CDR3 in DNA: TGTGCCAGCAGCAGCCGGGACCACTACGAGCAGTACTTC. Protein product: CASSSRDHYEQYF.

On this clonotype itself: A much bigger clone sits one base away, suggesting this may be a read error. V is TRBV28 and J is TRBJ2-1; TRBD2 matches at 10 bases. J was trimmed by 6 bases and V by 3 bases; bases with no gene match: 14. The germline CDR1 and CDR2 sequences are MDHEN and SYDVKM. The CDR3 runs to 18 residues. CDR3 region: CASSFPQLAGSRGNEQFF. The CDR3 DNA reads TGTGCCAGCAGTTTCCCCCAACTAGCGGGGTCGAGGGGCAATGAGCAGTTCTTC.

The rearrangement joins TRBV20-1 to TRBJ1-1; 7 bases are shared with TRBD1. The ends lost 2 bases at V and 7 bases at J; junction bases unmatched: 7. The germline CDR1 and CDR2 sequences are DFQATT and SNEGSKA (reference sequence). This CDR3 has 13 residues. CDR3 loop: CSARLRQGGEAFF. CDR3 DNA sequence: TGCAGTGCTAGATTAAGACAGGGTGGTGAAGCTTTCTTT.

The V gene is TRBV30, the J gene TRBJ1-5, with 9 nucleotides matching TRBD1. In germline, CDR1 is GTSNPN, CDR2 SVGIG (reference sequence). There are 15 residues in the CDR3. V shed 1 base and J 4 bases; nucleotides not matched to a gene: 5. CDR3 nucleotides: TGTGCCTGGAGTGCCACGGGACAGGGAAATCAGCCCCAGCATTTT. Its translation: CAWSATGQGNQPQHF.

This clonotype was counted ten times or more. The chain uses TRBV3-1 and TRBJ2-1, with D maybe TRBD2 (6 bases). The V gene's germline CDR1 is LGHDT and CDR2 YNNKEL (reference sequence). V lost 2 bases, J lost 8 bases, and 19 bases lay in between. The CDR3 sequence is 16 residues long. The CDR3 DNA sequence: TGTGCCAGCAGCCAACCGAGCCGGGACTGGGGCTATGAGCAGTTCTTC. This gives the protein CASSQPSRDWGYEQFF.

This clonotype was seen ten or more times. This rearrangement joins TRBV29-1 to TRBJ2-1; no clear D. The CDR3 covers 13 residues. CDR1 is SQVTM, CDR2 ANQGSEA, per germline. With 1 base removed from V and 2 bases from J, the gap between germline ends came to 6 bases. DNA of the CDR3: TGCAGCGTTGAAGCGGCTACCTACAATGAGCAGTTCTTC. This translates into CSVEAATYNEQFF.

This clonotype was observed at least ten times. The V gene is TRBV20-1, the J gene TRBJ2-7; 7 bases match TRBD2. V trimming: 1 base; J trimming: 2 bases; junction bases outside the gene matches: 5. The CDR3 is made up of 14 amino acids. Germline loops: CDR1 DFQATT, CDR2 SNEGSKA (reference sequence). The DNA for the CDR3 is TGCAGTGCTAGAGTGGCGGGAGACCCCTACGAGCAGTACTTC. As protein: CSARVAGDPYEQYF.

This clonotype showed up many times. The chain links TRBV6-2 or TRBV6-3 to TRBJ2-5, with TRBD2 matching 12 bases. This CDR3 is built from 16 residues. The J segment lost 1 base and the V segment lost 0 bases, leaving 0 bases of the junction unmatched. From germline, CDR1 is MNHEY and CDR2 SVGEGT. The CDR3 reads CASSYSTSGSQETQYF. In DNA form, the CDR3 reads TGTGCCAGCAGTTACTCGACTAGCGGGAGCCAAGAGACCCAGTACTTC.